A single sample gave rise to the 4 T cell receptor beta chains below, sequenced in a study of T cell responses to AZD1222 COVID-19 vaccine. Assay: immunoSEQ multiplex PCR; the TCRdb copy retains only in-frame clones and omits some. The sample contains 120,000 or so clones, about nine tenths of which appear only once. The source was peripheral blood, collected on day 0 of AZD1222 vaccination. The receptors here all came from an adult in good health.

The gene calls are TRBV19 and TRBJ1-1; D remains unclear. The germline V gene has CDR1 LNHDA and CDR2 SQIVND (reference sequence). V was trimmed by 0 bases and J by 0 bases, leaving 17 bases between them. CDR3 size: 18 residues. In DNA, the CDR3 is TGTGCCAGTAGTATAGACGGTCAGCGAACTGGCCTGAACACTGAAGCTTTCTTT. Amino acids: CASSIDGQRTGLNTEAFF.

The chain is built from TRBV7-2 and TRBJ1-2; no definite D call. CDR1 and CDR2 (germline): SGHTA, FQGNSA. The CDR3 runs to 15 residues. The germline V and J ends were trimmed by 0 bases and 0 bases, with 8 bases remaining between them. The DNA for the CDR3 is TGTGCCAGCAGCTTAGCAGCCACTGCTAACTATGGCTACACCTTC. Its translation: CASSLAATANYGYTF.

This chain connects TRBV5-1 to TRBJ1-1; possible D gene TRBD1, 5 bases. Germline V gene lookup returns CDR1 SGHRS and CDR2 YFSETQ. The CDR3 sequence is 14 residues long. Trimming stripped 4 bases from V and 7 bases from J, with 17 bases between. The CDR3 protein is CASSQSSSGLEAFF. The CDR3 region has the DNA TGCGCCAGCAGCCAATCCAGCTCGGGGCTTGAAGCTTTCTTT.

The chain joins TRBV20-1 to TRBJ2-5; unclear D gene. The germline gives CDR1 DFQATT, CDR2 SNEGSKA (reference sequence). Trimming shortened V by 6 bases and J by 1 base, and 6 bases separated the two germline ends. The CDR3 covers 11 residues. CDR3 sequence (DNA): TGCAGTGCGAGCAGCCAAGAGACCCAGTACTTC. As protein: CSASSQETQYF.